The next 5 T cell receptor beta chains were all read from a single sample in a study of CD8+ T cells in alopecia areata. Isolated RNA was reverse transcribed into cDNA used as the sequencing template. The assay was immunoSEQ multiplex PCR, and TCRdb's table has in-frame clones only and misses some. The sample yields hundreds of thousands of clones, about three fifths seen once. The sample's treatment: oral pan-JAK inhibitor, 5-10 mg twice daily. The input for sequencing was CD4+ T cells sorted from blood, taken at week 24, from a patient treated with tofacitinib. These receptors all stem from a human donor with alopecia areata.

The chain combines TRBV7-2 with TRBJ2-3; the match to TRBD2 covers 7 bases. Germline CDR1 SGHTA, CDR2 FQGNSA. The CDR3 extends over 13 amino acids. In nucleotides, the CDR3 is TGTGCTAGCGGGCGCGGGTGGGAGGATACGCAGTATTTT. Amino acids: CASGRGWEDTQYF.

The chain joins TRBV30 to TRBJ1-5, with D possibly TRBD1 on 6 matching bases. There are 15 residues in the CDR3. Germline V gene sequence: CDR1 GTSNPN, CDR2 SVGIG (reference sequence). V lost 5 bases, J lost 3 bases, and 17 bases lay in between. The CDR3 nucleotides read TGTGCCTGGGCCCGGGCGGGGGCTATCAATCAGCCCCAGCATTTT. Translated, it gives CAWARAGAINQPQHF.

This chain joins TRBV5-1 and TRBJ2-7; 9 nucleotides align to TRBD1. The CDR3 sequence is 15 residues long. Germline V gene data show CDR1 as SGHRS and CDR2 as YFSETQ. V trimming: 3 bases; J trimming: 4 bases; junction bases outside the gene matches: 8. CDR3 in amino acids: CASSYGDRDVYEQYF. In DNA form, the CDR3 reads TGCGCCAGCAGCTACGGGGACAGGGACGTTTACGAGCAGTACTTC. Combining the CDR3 with reference TRBV5-1 and TRBJ2-7 gives the whole variable domain KAGVTQTPRYLIKTRGQQVTLSCSPISGHRSVSWYQQTPGQGLQFLFEYFSETQRNKGNFPGRFSGRQFSNSRSEMNVSTLELGDSALYLCASSYGDRDVYEQYFGPGTRLTVT.

J is TRBJ1-5 and V is TRBV2; TRBD1 matches at 9 bases. The CDR3 contains 13 residues. Germline values: CDR1 SNHLY, CDR2 FYNNEI. Unmatched junction bases numbered 8, after V lost 10 bases and J lost 7 bases. The chain's CDR3 is CATRQGVHQPQHF. The CDR3 coding sequence is TGTGCCACTCGACAGGGGGTCCACCAGCCCCAGCATTTT.

The V call is TRBV19, the J call TRBJ1-6; D might be TRBD1 (5 bases). CDR1 and CDR2 from the germline V gene are LNHDA and SQIVND (reference sequence). CDR3 size: 16 residues. The V gene lost 4 bases and the J gene lost 10 bases, with 20 bases spanning the gap. CDR3 sequence: CASSRRDGEPGSPLHF. The CDR3 region has the DNA TGTGCCAGTAGTAGGCGGGACGGCGAGCCGGGATCACCCCTCCACTTT. The entire variable domain, with the rest obtained from reference TRBV19 and TRBJ1-6, is as follows: DGGITQSPKYLFRKEGQNVTLSCEQNLNHDAMYWYRQDPGQGLRLIYYSQIVNDFQKGDIAEGYSVSREKKESFPLTVTSAQKNPTAFYLCASSRRDGEPGSPLHFGNGTRLTVT.